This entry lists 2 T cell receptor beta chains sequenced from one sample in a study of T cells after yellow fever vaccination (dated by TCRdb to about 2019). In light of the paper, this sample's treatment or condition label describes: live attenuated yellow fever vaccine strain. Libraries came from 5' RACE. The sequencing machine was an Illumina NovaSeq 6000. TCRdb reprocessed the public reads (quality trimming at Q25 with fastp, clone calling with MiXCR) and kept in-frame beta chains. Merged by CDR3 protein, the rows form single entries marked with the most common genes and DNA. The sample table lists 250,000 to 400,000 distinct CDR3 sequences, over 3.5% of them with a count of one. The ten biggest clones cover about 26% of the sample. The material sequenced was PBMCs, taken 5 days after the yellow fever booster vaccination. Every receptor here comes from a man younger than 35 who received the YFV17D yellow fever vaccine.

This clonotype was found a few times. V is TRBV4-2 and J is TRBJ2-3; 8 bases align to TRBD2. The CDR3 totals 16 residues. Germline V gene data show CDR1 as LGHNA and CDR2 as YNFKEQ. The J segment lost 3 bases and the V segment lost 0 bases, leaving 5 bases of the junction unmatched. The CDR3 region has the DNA TGTGCCAGCAGCCAAGACGGGGGGGGGAAAACAGATACGCAGTATTTT. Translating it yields CASSQDGGGKTDTQYF.

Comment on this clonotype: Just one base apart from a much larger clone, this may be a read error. The CDR3 nucleotides are TGTGCCAGCTCACCACCGCCCAGGGCTGTGACCCAGTACTTC. It encodes CASSPPPRAVTQYF. This sequence joins TRBV18 and TRBJ2-5; D perhaps matches TRBD1 (5 bases). Germline V CDR1 and CDR2: KGHSH, LQKENI. V was trimmed by 0 bases and J by 7 bases, leaving 12 bases between them. The CDR3 is made up of 14 amino acids.